Listed here is a single T cell receptor (beta chain). Its cognate antigen is unknown. Researchers ran the PCR with 60 Vbeta and 13 Jbeta primers. Produced via immunoSEQ multiplex PCR; TCRdb's table is partial and in-frame only. The sample lists roughly 80,000 clones; just over 75% were seen once. The record originates from a study of cytomegalovirus exposure and HLA in healthy donors. General observations from the study: Later on, a genetic analysis was performed. It linked a missense variant in DCLRE1C with V- and J-gene trimming of TCR beta.

The length of the CDR3 is 14 residues. Germline V gene sequence: CDR1 LNHDA, CDR2 SQIVND (reference sequence). J lost 1 base, V lost 7 bases, and 4 bases had no gene match. This clonotype was sampled from a man between 50 and 59 years old in good health and CMV-seropositive. Sequenced material: PBMCs. The V gene is TRBV19, the J gene TRBJ2-7; 10 nucleotides line up with TRBD2. The CDR3 DNA sequence: TGTGCCAGTACCGGGACTAGCGTATCCTACGAGCAGTACTTC. This sequence encodes CASTGTSVSYEQYF.